The rows below give T cell receptor beta chains drawn from one sample of a study of yellow fever vaccine responses in identical twins. Via MiXCR, TCRdb re-called the RT-PCR reads, giving one row per CDR3 protein. Among under 20,000 distinct CDR3 sequences listed, nearly 70% were seen once. The material was T cells from blood (PBMCs), unsorted or a sorted subset (not recorded which), obtained before or after yellow fever vaccination (not recorded which). Receptors were obtained from a young woman who received the yellow fever vaccine. CDR3s include the opening cysteine and the closing phenylalanine or tryptophan. Fields, in order: CDR3 length, J gene, V gene, CDR3 protein.

len: 14; j_gene: TRBJ1-2; v_gene: TRBV11-2; CDR3aa: CASSLELWGGGYTF
len: 12; j_gene: TRBJ2-2; v_gene: TRBV20-1; CDR3aa: CSAGTSTGELFF
len: 15; j_gene: TRBJ1-1; v_gene: TRBV19; CDR3aa: CASSIDKGKISEAFF
len: 16; j_gene: TRBJ2-7; v_gene: TRBV4-1; CDR3aa: CASSQGPTGPFYEQYF
len: 17; j_gene: TRBJ2-5; v_gene: TRBV20-1; CDR3aa: CSALGGGLAGARETQYF
len: 13; j_gene: TRBJ1-1; v_gene: TRBV12-3/TRBV12-4; CDR3aa: CASRPYQNTEAFF
len: 14; j_gene: TRBJ1-4; v_gene: TRBV7-4; CDR3aa: CASSTGTGVKKLFF
len: 14; j_gene: TRBJ2-7; v_gene: TRBV2; CDR3aa: CASRPGTGDYEQYF
len: 14; j_gene: TRBJ1-1; v_gene: TRBV11-3; CDR3aa: CASSDLVRGTEAFF
len: 13; j_gene: TRBJ2-5; v_gene: TRBV2; CDR3aa: CASRSGIQETQYF
len: 11; j_gene: TRBJ2-1; v_gene: TRBV25-1; CDR3aa: CASSVNNEQFF
len: 14; j_gene: TRBJ1-6; v_gene: TRBV7-1; CDR3aa: CASSPGRANSPLHF
len: 13; j_gene: TRBJ1-4; v_gene: TRBV7-9; CDR3aa: CASSMDRNEKLFF
len: 14; j_gene: TRBJ2-1; v_gene: TRBV5-1; CDR3aa: CASSTTVESGEQFF
len: 14; j_gene: TRBJ2-2; v_gene: TRBV19; CDR3aa: CASSTGLSTGELFF
len: 16; j_gene: TRBJ1-6; v_gene: TRBV20-1; CDR3aa: CSARATDVGHNSPLHF
len: 13; j_gene: TRBJ1-1; v_gene: TRBV29-1; CDR3aa: CSVERGGNTEAFF
len: 14; j_gene: TRBJ2-2; v_gene: TRBV12-3/TRBV12-4; CDR3aa: CASSLMGYTGELFF
len: 13; j_gene: TRBJ2-2; v_gene: TRBV19; CDR3aa: CASSIQGTGELFF
len: 14; j_gene: TRBJ1-1; v_gene: TRBV12-3/TRBV12-4; CDR3aa: CASSIPTGNTEAFF